A selection of T cell receptor beta chains follows, all from one sample in a study of beta chain features in type 1 diabetes. The data were produced by immunoSEQ multiplex PCR, yet TCRdb's version contains in-frame clones alone and is incomplete. The sample consists of about 650,000 clones, 9.5% to 15% of them appearing once. Sequencing input: naive CD4+ T cells from blood. All receptors derive from a man aged 25 to 45 with type 1 diabetes. Both conserved end residues are part of each CDR3. The D gene is left open where the match is weak. Clone size appears in some rows only: once, few, many, or a class for an expanded clone.

clone size	D gene	J gene	CDR3 length	V gene	CDR3 protein	CDR3 DNA
.	TRBD1	TRBJ1-2	15	TRBV10-3	CAISGREDRDYGYTF	TGTGCCATCAGTGGTCGAGAGGACAGGGACTATGGCTACACCTTC
few	TRBD2	TRBJ2-3	16	TRBV6-1	CASSAGTSGDTDTQYF	TGTGCCAGCAGTGCGGGGACTAGCGGGGACACAGATACGCAGTATTTT
.	TRBD1	TRBJ2-7	15	TRBV28	CASRLWDSLSYEQYF	TGTGCCAGCAGACTCTGGGACAGCCTCTCCTACGAGCAGTACTTC
.	.	TRBJ2-3	16	TRBV7-9	CASTRGTQTLTDTQYF	TGTGCCAGCACCCGAGGGACACAGACACTGACAGATACGCAGTATTTT
.	.	TRBJ1-1	11	TRBV11-2	CASSPNTEAFF	TGTGCCAGCAGCCCCAACACTGAAGCTTTCTTT
few	.	TRBJ1-5	15	TRBV7-9	CASSWDLQGNQPQHF	TGTGCCAGCAGTTGGGACCTTCAGGGCAATCAGCCCCAGCATTTT
few	TRBD1	TRBJ2-6	17	TRBV7-8	CASSTLKDRAGANVLTF	TGTGCCAGCAGCACCCTCAAGGACAGGGCTGGGGCCAACGTCCTGACTTTC
.	TRBD2	TRBJ2-2	16	TRBV5-1	CASSLGASGNTGELFF	TGCGCCAGCAGCTTGGGGGCTAGCGGTAACACCGGGGAGCTGTTTTTT
few	.	TRBJ1-2	12	TRBV7-2	CASSFSNYGYTF	TGTGCCAGCAGCTTCTCCAACTATGGCTACACCTTC
few	.	TRBJ2-5	12	TRBV2	CASNLSGETQYF	TGTGCCAGCAATCTGAGTGGGGAGACCCAGTACTTC
few	.	TRBJ2-1	11	TRBV30	CAWSVQNEQFF	TGTGCCTGGAGTGTACAAAATGAGCAGTTCTTC
few	TRBD1	TRBJ1-1	15	TRBV5-1	CASSGPQGARTEAFF	TGCGCCAGCAGCGGCCCTCAGGGGGCGCGCACTGAAGCTTTCTTT
.	.	TRBJ1-2	17	TRBV11-2	CASSLLSGPARGNGYTF	TGTGCCAGCAGCCTCCTCTCCGGACCGGCGCGGGGTAATGGCTACACCTTC
.	.	TRBJ1-2	15	TRBV7-9	CASSSMDSFDYGYTF	TGTGCCAGCAGCTCGATGGACAGCTTCGACTATGGCTACACCTTC
.	TRBD1	TRBJ2-5	14	TRBV27	CASKWTGGRETQYF	TGTGCCAGCAAATGGACAGGGGGCAGAGAGACCCAGTACTTC
many	.	TRBJ1-2	16	TRBV21-1	CASSILFDRGNAGYTF	TGTGCCAGCAGCATACTGTTTGACAGGGGGAACGCTGGCTACACCTTC
.	.	TRBJ2-3	11	TRBV28	CASSDTDTQYF	TGTGCCAGCAGTGACACAGATACGCAGTATTTT
.	.	TRBJ1-2	14	TRBV19	CASSIEGGNYGYTF	TGTGCCAGTAGTATAGAAGGCGGGAACTATGGCTACACCTTC
.	TRBD2	TRBJ2-6	14	TRBV27	CASKRGYGANVLTF	TGTGCCAGCAAGCGGGGGTATGGGGCCAACGTCCTGACTTTC
.	.	TRBJ2-6	15	TRBV18	CASSPDTSGANVLTF	TGTGCCAGCTCACCGGACACCTCTGGGGCCAACGTCCTGACTTTC
.	TRBD1	TRBJ2-1	15	TRBV10-3	CAISATGDLYNEQFF	TGTGCCATCAGTGCCACAGGGGATCTATACAATGAGCAGTTCTTC
.	TRBD1	TRBJ2-2	15	TRBV9	CASSVGDRHTGELFF	TGTGCCAGCAGCGTGGGGGACAGACACACCGGGGAGCTGTTTTTT
few	TRBD1	TRBJ1-5	14	TRBV4-1	CASSRNRGGQPQHF	TGCGCCAGCAGCAGGAACAGGGGAGGACAGCCCCAGCATTTT
few	.	TRBJ2-5	16	TRBV7-9	CASSWLDSRDRETQYF	TGTGCCAGCAGCTGGTTGGACAGTCGTGATAGGGAGACCCAGTACTTC
.	.	TRBJ2-5	13	TRBV11-2	CASSLGASQTQYF	TGTGCCAGCAGCTTAGGGGCTAGCCAGACCCAGTACTTC
.	TRBD1	TRBJ1-2	15	TRBV5-1	CASSPGTGGLYGYTF	TGCGCCAGCAGCCCCGGGACAGGGGGCTTGTATGGCTACACCTTC